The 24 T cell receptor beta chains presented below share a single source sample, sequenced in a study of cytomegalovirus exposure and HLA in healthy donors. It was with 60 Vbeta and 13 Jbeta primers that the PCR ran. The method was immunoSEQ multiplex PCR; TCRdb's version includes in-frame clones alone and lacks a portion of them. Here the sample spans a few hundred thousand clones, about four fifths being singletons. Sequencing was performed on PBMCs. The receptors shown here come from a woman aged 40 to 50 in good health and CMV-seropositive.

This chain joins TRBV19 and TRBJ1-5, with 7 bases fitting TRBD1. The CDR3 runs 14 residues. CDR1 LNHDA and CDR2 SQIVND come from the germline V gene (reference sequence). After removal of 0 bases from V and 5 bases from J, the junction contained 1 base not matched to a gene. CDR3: CASSIDRGDQPQHF. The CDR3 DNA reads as TGTGCCAGTAGTATAGACAGGGGGGATCAGCCCCAGCATTTT.

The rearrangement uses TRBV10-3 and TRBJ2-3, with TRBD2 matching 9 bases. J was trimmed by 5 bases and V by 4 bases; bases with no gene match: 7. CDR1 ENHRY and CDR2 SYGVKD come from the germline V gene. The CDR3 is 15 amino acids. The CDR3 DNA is TGTGCCATCAGTGTCGCTAGCGGGGCGTTAGATACGCAGTATTTT. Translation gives CAISVASGALDTQYF.

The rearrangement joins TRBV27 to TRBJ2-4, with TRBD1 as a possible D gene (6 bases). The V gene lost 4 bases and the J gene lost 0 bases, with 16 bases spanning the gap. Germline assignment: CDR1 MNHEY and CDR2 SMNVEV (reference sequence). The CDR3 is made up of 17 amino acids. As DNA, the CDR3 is TGTGCCAGCAGTTCAACAGGGTACCTACTAGCCAAAAACATTCAGTACTTC. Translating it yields CASSSTGYLLAKNIQYF.

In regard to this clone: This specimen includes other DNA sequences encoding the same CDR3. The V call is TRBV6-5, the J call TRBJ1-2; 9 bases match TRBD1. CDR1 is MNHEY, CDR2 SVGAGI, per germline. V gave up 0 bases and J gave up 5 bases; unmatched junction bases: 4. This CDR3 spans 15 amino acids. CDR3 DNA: TGTGCCAGCAGTTACTCCGGGACAGGGATTTATGGCTACACCTTC. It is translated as CASSYSGTGIYGYTF.

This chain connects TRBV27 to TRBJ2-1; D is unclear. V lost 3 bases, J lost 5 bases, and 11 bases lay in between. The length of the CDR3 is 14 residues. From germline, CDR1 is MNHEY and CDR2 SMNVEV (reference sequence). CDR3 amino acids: CASSFRRSNNEQFF. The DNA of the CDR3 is TGTGCCAGCAGTTTTCGTAGATCTAACAATGAGCAGTTCTTC.

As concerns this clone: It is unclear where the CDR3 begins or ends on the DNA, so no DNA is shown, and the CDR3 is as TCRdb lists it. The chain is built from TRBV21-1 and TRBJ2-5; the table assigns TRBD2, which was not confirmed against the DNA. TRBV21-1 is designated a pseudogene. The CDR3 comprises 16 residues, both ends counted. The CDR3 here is CASSKVASGSGETQYF.

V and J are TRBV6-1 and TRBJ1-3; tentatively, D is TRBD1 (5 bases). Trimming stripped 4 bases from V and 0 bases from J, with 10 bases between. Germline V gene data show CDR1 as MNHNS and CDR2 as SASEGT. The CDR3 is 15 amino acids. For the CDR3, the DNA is TGTGCCAGCAGTGGTGACAGCGTCTCTGGAAACACCATATATTTT. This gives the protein CASSGDSVSGNTIYF.

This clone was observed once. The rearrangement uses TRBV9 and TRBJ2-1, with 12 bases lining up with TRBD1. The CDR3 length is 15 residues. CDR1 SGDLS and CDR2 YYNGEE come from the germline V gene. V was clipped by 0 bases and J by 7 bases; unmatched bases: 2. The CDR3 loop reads CASSVAGQGANEQFF. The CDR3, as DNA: TGTGCCAGCAGCGTAGCGGGACAGGGGGCGAATGAGCAGTTCTTC.

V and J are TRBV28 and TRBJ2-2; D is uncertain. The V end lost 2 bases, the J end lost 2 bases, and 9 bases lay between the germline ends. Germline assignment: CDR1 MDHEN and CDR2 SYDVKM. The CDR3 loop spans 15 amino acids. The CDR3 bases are TGTGCCAGCAGTTTAGGAGTTGTTAACACCGGGGAGCTGTTTTTT. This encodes CASSLGVVNTGELFF.

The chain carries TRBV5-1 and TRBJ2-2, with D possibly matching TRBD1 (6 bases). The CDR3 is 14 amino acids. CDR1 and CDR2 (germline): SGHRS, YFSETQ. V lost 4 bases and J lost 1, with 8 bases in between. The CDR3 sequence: CASSPGQNTGELFF. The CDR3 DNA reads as TGCGCCAGCAGCCCGGGACAGAACACCGGGGAGCTGTTTTTT.

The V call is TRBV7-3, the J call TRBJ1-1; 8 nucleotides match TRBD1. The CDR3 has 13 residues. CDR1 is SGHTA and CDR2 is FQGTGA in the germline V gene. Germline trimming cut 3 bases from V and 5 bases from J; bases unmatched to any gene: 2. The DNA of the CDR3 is TGTGCCAGCAGCTTTCACAGGGGGACTGAAGCTTTCTTT. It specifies CASSFHRGTEAFF.

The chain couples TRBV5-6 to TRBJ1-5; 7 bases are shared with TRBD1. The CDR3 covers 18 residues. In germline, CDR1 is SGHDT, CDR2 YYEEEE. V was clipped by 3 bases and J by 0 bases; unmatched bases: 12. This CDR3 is CASSSQRQGSGSNQPQHF. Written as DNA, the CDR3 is TGTGCCAGCAGCTCCCAGAGACAGGGAAGTGGTAGCAATCAGCCCCAGCATTTT.

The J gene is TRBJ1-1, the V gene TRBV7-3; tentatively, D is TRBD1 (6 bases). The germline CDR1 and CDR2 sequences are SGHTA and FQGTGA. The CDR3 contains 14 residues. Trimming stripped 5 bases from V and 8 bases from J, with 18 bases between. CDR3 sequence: CASSTATQGSEAFF. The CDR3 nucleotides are TGTGCCAGCAGCACAGCAACACAGGGATCCGAAGCTTTCTTT.

The CDR3 DNA is TGTGCCACCAGCAGAGATATTAGCGGGAGTTACGAGCAGTACTTC. Residues: CATSRDISGSYEQYF. This rearrangement joins TRBV15 to TRBJ2-7, with TRBD2 matching 9 bases. Trimming cost V 0 bases and J 4 bases; bases outside gene matches: 4. The CDR3 totals 15 residues. In germline, CDR1 is LNHNV, CDR2 YYDKDF (reference sequence).

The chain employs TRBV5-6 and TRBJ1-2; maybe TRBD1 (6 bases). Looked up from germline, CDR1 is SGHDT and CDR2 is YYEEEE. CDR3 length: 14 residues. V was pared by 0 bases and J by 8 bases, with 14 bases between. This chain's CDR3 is CASSLATGSGGYTF. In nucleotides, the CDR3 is TGTGCCAGCAGCTTGGCCACAGGGTCTGGAGGCTACACCTTC.

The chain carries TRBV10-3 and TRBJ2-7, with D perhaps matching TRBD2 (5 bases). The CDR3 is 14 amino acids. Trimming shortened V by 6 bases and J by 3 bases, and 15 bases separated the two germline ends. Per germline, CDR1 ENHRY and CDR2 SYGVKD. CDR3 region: CAIRPGNLHYEQYF. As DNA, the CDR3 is TGTGCCATCAGGCCCGGGAATCTCCACTACGAGCAGTACTTC.

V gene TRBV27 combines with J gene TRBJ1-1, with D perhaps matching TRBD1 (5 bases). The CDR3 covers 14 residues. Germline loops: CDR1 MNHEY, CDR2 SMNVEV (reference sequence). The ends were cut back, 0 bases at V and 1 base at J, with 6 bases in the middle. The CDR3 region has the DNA TGTGCCAGCAGTTTATCGACAGCGAACACTGAAGCTTTCTTT. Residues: CASSLSTANTEAFF.

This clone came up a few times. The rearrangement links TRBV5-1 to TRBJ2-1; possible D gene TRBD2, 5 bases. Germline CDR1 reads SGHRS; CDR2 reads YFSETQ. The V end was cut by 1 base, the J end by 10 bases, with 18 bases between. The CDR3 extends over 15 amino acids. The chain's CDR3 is CASSLTSGLMYEQFF. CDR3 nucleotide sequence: TGCGCCAGCAGCTTGACTAGTGGCTTAATGTACGAGCAGTTCTTC.

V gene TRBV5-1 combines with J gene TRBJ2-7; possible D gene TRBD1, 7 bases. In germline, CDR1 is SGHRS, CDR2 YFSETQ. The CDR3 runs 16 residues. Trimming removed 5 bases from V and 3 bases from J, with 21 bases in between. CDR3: CASSPGGTETIYEQYF. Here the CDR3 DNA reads TGCGCCAGCAGTCCAGGGGGGACAGAGACAATCTACGAGCAGTACTTC. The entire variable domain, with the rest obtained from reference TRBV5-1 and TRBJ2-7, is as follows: KAGVTQTPRYLIKTRGQQVTLSCSPISGHRSVSWYQQTPGQGLQFLFEYFSETQRNKGNFPGRFSGRQFSNSRSEMNVSTLELGDSALYLCASSPGGTETIYEQYFGPGTRLTVT.

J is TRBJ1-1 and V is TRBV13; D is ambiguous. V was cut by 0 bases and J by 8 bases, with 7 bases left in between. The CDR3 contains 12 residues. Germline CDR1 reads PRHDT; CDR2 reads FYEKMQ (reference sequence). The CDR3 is CASSLGPGEAFF. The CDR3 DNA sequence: TGTGCCAGCAGCTTAGGGCCGGGGGAAGCTTTCTTT.

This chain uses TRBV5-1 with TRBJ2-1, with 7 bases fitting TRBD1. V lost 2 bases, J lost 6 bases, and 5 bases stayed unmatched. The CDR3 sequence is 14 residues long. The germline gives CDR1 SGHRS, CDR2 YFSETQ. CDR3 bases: TGCGCCAGCAGCTTCGACCAGGGGGTCAATGAGCAGTTCTTC. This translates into CASSFDQGVNEQFF.

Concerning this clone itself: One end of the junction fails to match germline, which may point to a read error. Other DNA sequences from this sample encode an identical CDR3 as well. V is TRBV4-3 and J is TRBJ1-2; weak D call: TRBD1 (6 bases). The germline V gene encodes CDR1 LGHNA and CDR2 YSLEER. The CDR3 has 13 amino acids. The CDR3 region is CASSQDTGLGYTF. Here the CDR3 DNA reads TGCGCTAGCAGCCAAGACACAGGGCTTGGCTACACCTTC.

The CDR3 nucleotides are TGTGCCAGCTCACCAGTTATCCTGAGCACCGGGGAGCTGTTTTTT. Protein product: CASSPVILSTGELFF. The rearrangement joins TRBV18 to TRBJ2-2; no firm D call. Trimming cost V 2 bases and J 4 bases, with 11 bases left between them. The germline gives CDR1 KGHSH, CDR2 LQKENI. This CDR3 is 15 amino acids long.

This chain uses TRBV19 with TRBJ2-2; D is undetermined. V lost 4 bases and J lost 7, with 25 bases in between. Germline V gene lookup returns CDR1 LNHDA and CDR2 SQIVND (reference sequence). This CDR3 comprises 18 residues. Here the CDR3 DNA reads TGTGCCAGTAGTACGTCGACTGCCAGCATCAATACGCGCGGGGAGCTGTTTTTT. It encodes CASSTSTASINTRGELFF. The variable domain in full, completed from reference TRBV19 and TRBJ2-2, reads DGGITQSPKYLFRKEGQNVTLSCEQNLNHDAMYWYRQDPGQGLRLIYYSQIVNDFQKGDIAEGYSVSREKKESFPLTVTSAQKNPTAFYLCASSTSTASINTRGELFFGEGSRLTVL.